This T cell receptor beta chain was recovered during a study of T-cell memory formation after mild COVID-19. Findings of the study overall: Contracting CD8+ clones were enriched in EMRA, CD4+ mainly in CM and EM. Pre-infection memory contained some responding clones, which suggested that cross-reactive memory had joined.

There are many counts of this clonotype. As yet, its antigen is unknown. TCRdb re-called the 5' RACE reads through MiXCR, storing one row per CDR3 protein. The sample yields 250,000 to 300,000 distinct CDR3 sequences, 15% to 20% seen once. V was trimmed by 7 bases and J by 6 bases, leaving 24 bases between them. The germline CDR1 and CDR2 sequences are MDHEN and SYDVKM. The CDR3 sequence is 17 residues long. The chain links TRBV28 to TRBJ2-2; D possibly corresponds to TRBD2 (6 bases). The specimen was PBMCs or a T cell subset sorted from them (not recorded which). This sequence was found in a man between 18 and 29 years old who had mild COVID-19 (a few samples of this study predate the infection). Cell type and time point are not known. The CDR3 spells CASTELTGREVAGELFF. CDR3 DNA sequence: TGTGCCAGCACCGAGCTCACGGGCAGGGAGGTTGCCGGGGAGCTGTTTTTT.